This TCR beta chain was retrieved from a study of control samples from healthy donors and cancer patients. Clones were sequenced by immunoSEQ multiplex PCR, and TCRdb holds only the in-frame ones, with some missing. The sample consists of tens of thousands of clones, over 70% of them appearing once. The CDR3 covers 15 residues. With V trimmed by 4 bases and J by 10 bases, 12 bases remained unmatched. In germline, CDR1 is SEHNR, CDR2 FQNEAQ (reference sequence). The clonotype originates from a man aged 50 or older in good health. Sequencing used blood. V usage is TRBV7-9 and J usage is TRBJ2-1; TRBD2 agrees at 8 bases. CDR3 nucleotide sequence: TGTGCCAGCAGCTCAGGGTCCACAGCGGGAGAGGAGCAGTTCTTC. Translation: CASSSGSTAGEEQFF.